One sample yielded the 14 T cell receptor beta chains listed below, sequenced in a study of Ad26.COV2.S vaccination and SARS-CoV-2 variants. Documented treatment: around 19 received Ad26.COV2.S at low or high dose, single or two shots; roughly 5 received placebo; per-sample allocation not given. Sampling took place 63 days after the first vaccine or placebo injection. The protocol was immunoSEQ multiplex PCR, while the TCRdb copy is restricted to in-frame clones and leaves out a portion. The sample has about 350,000 clones; about 85% are singletons. The sequences come from peripheral blood, collected in a trial of Ad26.COV2.S vaccine versus placebo. Every receptor here comes from a person aged 18-60 years who received the Ad26.COV2.S COVID-19 vaccine or a placebo.

The chain has TRBV6-5 and TRBJ2-5, with D possibly being TRBD2 (6 bases). The CDR3 sequence is 14 residues long. CDR1 and CDR2 (germline): MNHEY, SVGAGI. V lost 2 bases, J lost 3 bases, and 10 bases lay in between. CDR3 loop: CASSYREEKETQYF. CDR3 DNA sequence: TGTGCCAGCAGTTACAGGGAGGAGAAAGAGACCCAGTACTTC.

V usage is TRBV9 and J usage is TRBJ2-1; 10 bases agree with TRBD2. The CDR3 is 16 amino acids. With V trimmed by 6 bases and J by 9 bases, 15 bases remained unmatched. Germline loops: CDR1 SGDLS, CDR2 YYNGEE. CDR3 nucleotide sequence: TGTGCCAGCACCCCCTGGGTAGCGGGGGGCCTGGGTGAGCAGTTCTTC. It encodes CASTPWVAGGLGEQFF.

V gene TRBV3-1 (or the pseudogene TRBV3-2) combines with J gene TRBJ2-3; D possibly corresponds to TRBD2 (5 bases). Trimming removed 3 bases at V and 7 bases at J, with 8 bases between. Per germline, CDR1 LGHDT and CDR2 YNNKEL (reference sequence). This CDR3 has 12 residues. CDR3 region: CASSHSGNTQYF. The CDR3, as DNA: TGTGCCAGCAGCCATTCGGGAAATACGCAGTATTTT.

This chain uses TRBV19 with TRBJ1-3, with TRBD1 matching over 7 bases. The CDR3 is 15 residues long. V dropped 5 bases and J dropped 0; count of bases not matched to a gene: 4. CDR1 and CDR2 (germline): LNHDA, SQIVND (reference sequence). The CDR3 spells CASSHGQVSGNTIYF. CDR3 sequence (DNA): TGTGCCAGTAGTCACGGACAGGTCTCTGGAAACACCATATATTTT.

The chain is built from TRBV3-1 (or the pseudogene TRBV3-2) and TRBJ2-7, with D perhaps TRBD2 (6 bases). The germline V gene has CDR1 LGHDT and CDR2 YNNKEL (reference sequence). The CDR3 contains 15 residues. With 4 bases removed from V and 0 bases from J, the gap between germline ends came to 13 bases. The CDR3 region has the DNA TGTGCCAGCAGCCTCGGGACTGGAACCTCCTACGAGCAGTACTTC. This encodes CASSLGTGTSYEQYF.

A few counts support this clone. The chain employs TRBV4-1 and TRBJ2-1; D is uncertain. V was clipped by 1 base and J by 0 bases, with 10 bases between them. Germline CDR1 MGHRA, CDR2 YSYEKL. The CDR3 loop spans 16 amino acids. The CDR3 sequence: CASSQVNMVSYNEQFF. For the CDR3, the DNA is TGCGCCAGCAGCCAAGTGAACATGGTCTCCTACAATGAGCAGTTCTTC.

The rearrangement joins TRBV6-5 to TRBJ1-5; TRBD1 agrees at 7 bases. Germline values: CDR1 MNHEY, CDR2 SVGAGI. The CDR3 sequence is 14 residues long. Unmatched junction bases numbered 7, after V lost 4 bases and J lost 7 bases. CDR3 protein: CASSSLDRDQPQHF. The DNA of the CDR3 is TGTGCCAGCAGTTCCCTCGACAGGGACCAGCCCCAGCATTTT.

The V call is TRBV4-1, the J call TRBJ2-2; D not certain. CDR1 and CDR2 from the germline V gene are MGHRA and YSYEKL. V lost 2 bases, J lost 6 bases, and 16 bases lay in between. This CDR3 has 16 amino acids. CDR3 DNA sequence: TGCGCCAGCAGCCAAAAGGGTTCACCGGGCTCCGGGGAGCTGTTTTTT. Translated, it gives CASSQKGSPGSGELFF.

This chain connects TRBV7-6 to TRBJ2-1, with D perhaps matching TRBD1 (6 bases). Deletions cut 5 bases from V and 4 bases from J, with 12 bases between. Per the germline V gene, CDR1 is SGHVS and CDR2 is FNYEAQ. This CDR3 comprises 14 residues. The CDR3 DNA sequence: TGTGCCAGCAGCCCCGGACAGATATACAATGAGCAGTTCTTC. Its protein product is CASSPGQIYNEQFF.

The CDR3 DNA is TGTGCCAGCAGTTACTGGACTAGCGTTTCCTACAATGAGCAGTTCTTC. Translating it yields CASSYWTSVSYNEQFF. J is TRBJ2-1 and V is TRBV6-5, with 9 bases that match TRBD2. Germline loops: CDR1 MNHEY, CDR2 SVGAGI. The V and J ends lost 1 base and 1 base, in that order; junction bases with no gene match: 2. This CDR3 contains 16 residues.

The chain joins TRBV7-9 to TRBJ2-1; D possibly corresponds to TRBD1 (5 bases). The V gene lost 5 bases and the J gene lost 5 bases, with 10 bases spanning the gap. Germline CDR1 reads SEHNR; CDR2 reads FQNEAQ (reference sequence). The CDR3 totals 13 residues. The CDR3 nucleotides are TGTGCCAGCAGCAACCGACAGCACAATGAGCAGTTCTTC. This codes for CASSNRQHNEQFF.

DNA for the CDR3: TGTGCCAGCTCACCACGGGACAGGGGGAACTATGGCTACACCTTC. Amino acid sequence: CASSPRDRGNYGYTF. J is TRBJ1-2 and V is TRBV18; 11 nucleotides agree with TRBD1. This CDR3 is built from 15 residues. The junction had 0 bases not matched to a gene; V was cut back by 1 base and J by 2 bases. CDR1 is KGHSH, CDR2 LQKENI, per germline.

The chain employs TRBV24-1 and TRBJ1-1; possible D gene TRBD1, 5 bases. Germline CDR1 and CDR2: KGHDR and SFDVKD. V shed 1 base and J shed 0 bases, with 11 bases lying between them. The CDR3 has 16 amino acids. This CDR3 reads CATSDFDSHMNTEAFF. The CDR3 region has the DNA TGTGCCACCAGTGATTTTGACAGCCACATGAACACTGAAGCTTTCTTT.

V and J are TRBV19 and TRBJ1-5; possibly TRBD1 for D (5 bases). The germline V gene encodes CDR1 LNHDA and CDR2 SQIVND (reference sequence). CDR3 length: 12 amino acids. V was clipped by 7 bases and J by 6 bases, with 10 bases between them. The DNA of the CDR3 is TGTGCCAGTACCACCACAGGTCAGCCCCAGCATTTT. Its translation is CASTTTGQPQHF.